One sample yielded the 10 T cell receptor beta chains listed below, sequenced in a study of human T cells and chemical hapten exposure. TCRdb reprocessed the RACE reads with MiXCR, giving one entry per CDR3 protein. Of nearly 85,000 distinct CDR3 sequences in the sample, around a tenth are singletons; the top ten hold around 1.6%. The time point was: patch test 2, 6 weeks after DPC sensitization. Noted treatment: therapeutic diphenylcyclopropenone sensitization with weekly scalp DPC. The sample was whole blood, taken in connection with sensitization to the hapten diphenylcyclopropenone (DPC). These receptors came from a man in his late teens or twenties with alopecia areata. Some clones in this sample may be carry-over from other donors' samples.

This clonotype was seen more than once but under ten times. V gene TRBV2 combines with J gene TRBJ2-2, with 7 bases fitting TRBD1. The CDR3 contains 14 residues. Trimming took 7 bases from V and 1 from J; bases not matched to a gene: 3. Germline assignment: CDR1 SNHLY and CDR2 FYNNEI. DNA for the CDR3: TGTGCCAGCACAAGGGACAGGAACACCGGGGAGCTGTTTTTT. This sequence encodes CASTRDRNTGELFF.

This clonotype has a count of ten or more. This chain connects TRBV4-3 to TRBJ2-5; D is perhaps TRBD2 (6 bases). Germline V gene lookup returns CDR1 LGHNA and CDR2 YSLEER. V shed 0 bases and J shed 5 bases, with 10 bases lying between them. The CDR3 extends over 14 amino acids. The DNA of the CDR3 is TGCGCCAGCAGCCAAGATGTGAGCGGGGAGACCCAGTACTTC. It specifies CASSQDVSGETQYF.

A remark on this clonotype: One base away lies a much larger clone, so this may be a sequencing read error. The genes are TRBV12-3 or TRBV12-4 and TRBJ2-3, with unresolved D. The CDR3 consists of 15 residues. The CDR3 DNA reads as TGTGTCAGCAGTTTCGATCCGGGTAGCACAGATACGCAGTATTTT. Its translation: CVSSFDPGSTDTQYF.

The rearrangement links TRBV2 to TRBJ2-2; tentatively, D is TRBD2 (6 bases). In germline, CDR1 is SNHLY, CDR2 FYNNEI. This CDR3 has 14 amino acids. Trimming took 8 bases from V and 7 from J, leaving 17 bases between them. The CDR3 DNA is TGTGCCAGCGTCACGAGGAGGGAAGGCGGGGAGCTGTTTTTT. Translating it yields CASVTRREGGELFF.

In its sample, this clonotype was seen many times. V gene TRBV19 combines with J gene TRBJ1-1, with 10 bases that match TRBD1. The CDR3 has 14 amino acids. Germline V CDR1 and CDR2: LNHDA, SQIVND (reference sequence). J lost 1 base, V lost 10 bases, and 6 bases had no gene match. In nucleotides, the CDR3 is TGTGCCACAGACAGGGGGCTGACGAACACTGAAGCTTTCTTT. This sequence encodes CATDRGLTNTEAFF.

This clonotype was detected many times. The chain uses TRBV29-1 and TRBJ1-2; TRBD1 aligns across 9 bases. There are 13 residues in the CDR3. With 7 bases clipped from V and 6 bases from J, the junction kept 9 bases outside the gene matches. From germline, CDR1 is SQVTM and CDR2 ANQGSEA. The CDR3 region has the DNA TGCAGCGCCGGGACAGGGCACAAGGATGGCTACACCTTC. Translating gives CSAGTGHKDGYTF.

This chain links TRBV2 with TRBJ1-6; TRBD1 is a possible D gene (5 bases). The CDR3 has 15 residues. V was pared by 7 bases and J by 7 bases, with 17 bases between. Germline values: CDR1 SNHLY, CDR2 FYNNEI. In DNA form, the CDR3 reads TGTGCCAGCACCCCACGCAGGGTTGGGAATTCACCCCTCCACTTT. Protein sequence: CASTPRRVGNSPLHF. Full variable domain (remainder filled in from reference TRBV2 and TRBJ1-6): EPEVTQTPSHQVTQMGQEVILRCVPISNHLYFYWYRQILGQKVEFLVSFYNNEISEKSEIFDDQFSVERPDGSNFTLKIRSTKLEDSAMYFCASTPRRVGNSPLHFGNGTRLTVT.

This clonotype was observed many times. This rearrangement joins TRBV7-9 to TRBJ1-5, with D maybe TRBD1 (5 bases). V was trimmed by 4 bases and J by 1 base, leaving 14 bases between them. The CDR3 totals 16 residues. CDR1 and CDR2 (germline): SEHNR, FQNEAQ (reference sequence). This CDR3 is CASSSYWAGSNQPQHF. DNA of the CDR3: TGTGCCAGCAGCTCCTACTGGGCAGGGAGCAATCAGCCCCAGCATTTT.

This clonotype was seen repeatedly, ten times or more. The chain couples TRBV29-1 to TRBJ2-1, with 8 bases that match TRBD1. Germline lookup yields CDR1 SQVTM and CDR2 ANQGSEA. The V segment lost 7 bases and the J segment 0 bases; nucleotides outside the gene matches: 5. The CDR3 loop spans 14 amino acids. Here the CDR3 reads CSESQGASYNEQFF. CDR3 bases: TGCAGCGAAAGCCAGGGGGCCTCCTACAATGAGCAGTTCTTC.

V is TRBV7-9 and J is TRBJ2-1; the match to TRBD2 covers 8 bases. Germline V gene sequence: CDR1 SEHNR, CDR2 FQNEAQ (reference sequence). V was pared by 5 bases and J by 4 bases, with 7 bases of the junction left unmatched. This CDR3 region has 15 residues. DNA of the CDR3: TGTGCCAGCAGCGCCTTTAGCGGGGAGTACAATGAGCAGTTCTTC. Translated, it gives CASSAFSGEYNEQFF.